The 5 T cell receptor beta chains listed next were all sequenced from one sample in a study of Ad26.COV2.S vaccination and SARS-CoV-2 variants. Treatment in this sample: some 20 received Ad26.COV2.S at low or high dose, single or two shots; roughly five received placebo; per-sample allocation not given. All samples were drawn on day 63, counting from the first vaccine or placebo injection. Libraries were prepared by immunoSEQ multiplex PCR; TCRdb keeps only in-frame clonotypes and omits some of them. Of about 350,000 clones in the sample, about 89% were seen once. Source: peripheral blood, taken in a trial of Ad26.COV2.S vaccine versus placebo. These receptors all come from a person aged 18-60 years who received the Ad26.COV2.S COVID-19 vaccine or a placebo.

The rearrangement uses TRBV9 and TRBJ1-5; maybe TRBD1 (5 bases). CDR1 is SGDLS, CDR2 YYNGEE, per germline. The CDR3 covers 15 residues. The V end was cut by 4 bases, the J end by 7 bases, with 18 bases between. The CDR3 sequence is CASSLGGQGDQPQHF. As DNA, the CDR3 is TGTGCCAGCAGCCTCGGCGGTCAGGGTGACCAGCCCCAGCATTTT.

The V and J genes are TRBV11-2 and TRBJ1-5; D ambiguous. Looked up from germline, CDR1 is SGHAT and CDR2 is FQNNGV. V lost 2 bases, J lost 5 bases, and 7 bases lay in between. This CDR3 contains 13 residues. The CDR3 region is CASSLNGDQPQHF. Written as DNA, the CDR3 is TGTGCCAGCAGCTTAAACGGGGATCAGCCCCAGCATTTT.

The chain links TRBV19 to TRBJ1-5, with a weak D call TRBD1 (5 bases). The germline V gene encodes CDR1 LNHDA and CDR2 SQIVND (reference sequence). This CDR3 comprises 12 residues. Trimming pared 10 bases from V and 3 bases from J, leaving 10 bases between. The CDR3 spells CAISTDNQPQHF. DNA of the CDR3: TGTGCCATCTCGACAGACAATCAGCCCCAGCATTTT.

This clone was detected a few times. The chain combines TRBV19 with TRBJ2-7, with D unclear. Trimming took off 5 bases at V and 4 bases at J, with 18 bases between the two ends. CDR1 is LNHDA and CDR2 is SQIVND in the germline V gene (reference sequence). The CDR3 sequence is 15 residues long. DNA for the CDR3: TGTGCCAGTAGTTCACAAGGTGTAAACGGTTACGAGCAGTACTTC. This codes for CASSSQGVNGYEQYF.

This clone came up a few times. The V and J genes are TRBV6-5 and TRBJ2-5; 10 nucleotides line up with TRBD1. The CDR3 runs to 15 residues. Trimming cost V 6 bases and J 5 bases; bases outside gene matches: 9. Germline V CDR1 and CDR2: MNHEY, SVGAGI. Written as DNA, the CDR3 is TGTGCCAGCAGCGCCGGGACAGGGGAAGCGGAGACCCAGTACTTC. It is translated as CASSAGTGEAETQYF.